The entry below gives a single T cell receptor (beta chain) sequence along with its context. The target antigen is unknown. Clones were sequenced by immunoSEQ multiplex PCR, and TCRdb holds only the in-frame ones, with some missing. The sample has tens of thousands of clones, 92% seen once. The data belong to a study of lymphopenia after photon versus proton radiotherapy. Study-wide points: Post-nadir diversity loss with photons came from oligoclonal expansion, particularly CD8+ Temra cells.

The germline CDR1 and CDR2 sequences are SGHDT and YYEEEE. Trimming cost V 3 bases and J 1 base, with 10 bases left between them. The CDR3 spans 14 residues. Material: peripheral blood, obtained from a patient treated with photon-based radiotherapy. The sequence came from a man in his 60s with cholangiocarcinoma. The chain carries TRBV5-6 and TRBJ1-1; possibly TRBD1 for D (5 bases). The CDR3 region has the DNA TGTGCCAGCAGCTCGGGACCCCAGAACACTGAAGCTTTCTTT. Residues: CASSSGPQNTEAFF. Variable domain in full (rest from reference TRBV5-6 and TRBJ1-1): DAGVTQSPTHLIKTRGQQVTLRCSPKSGHDTVSWYQQALGQGPQFIFQYYEEEERQRGNFPDRFSGHQFPNYSSELNVNALLLGDSALYLCASSSGPQNTEAFFGQGTRLTVV.